Shown below are 23 T cell receptor beta chains from a single sample sequenced in a study of shared clonotypes between healthy human individuals. The protocol was immunoSEQ multiplex PCR, while the TCRdb copy is restricted to in-frame clones and leaves out a portion. The table records more than 1.2 million clones, approximately 98.5% of them present only once. The source material was naive CD4+ T cells sorted from blood. Subset defined: CD45RA+ positively selected. Receptors originate from a man aged 25-40 years in good health.

Of note for this clone: Different DNA sequences within this sample yield the same CDR3. V gene TRBV5-4 combines with J gene TRBJ2-2, with TRBD2 matching 12 bases. The CDR3 is made up of 16 amino acids. Germline V lookup: CDR1 SGHNT, CDR2 YYREEE (reference sequence). The ends lost 5 bases at V and 1 base at J; junction bases unmatched: 3. The CDR3 nucleotides read TGTGCCAGCAGTTCGGGACTAGCGGGGAACACCGGGGAGCTGTTTTTT. It is translated as CASSSGLAGNTGELFF.

This clone was seen just once. The same CDR3 can be traced to other DNA sequences in this sample. The chain recombines TRBV11-2 with TRBJ2-7, with D possibly being TRBD1 or TRBD2 (5 bases each). This CDR3 region has 14 residues. The V end was cut by 1 base, the J end by 0 bases, with 7 bases between. CDR1 and CDR2 (germline): SGHAT, FQNNGV. In DNA, the CDR3 is TGTGCCAGCAGCTTAGCAGGGAGCTCCTACGAGCAGTACTTC. This translates into CASSLAGSSYEQYF.

The rearrangement uses TRBV5-1 and TRBJ2-2; TRBD1 aligns across 7 bases. This CDR3 is 16 amino acids long. The trim removed 9 bases at V and 7 bases at J, leaving 18 bases unmatched. The germline gives CDR1 SGHRS, CDR2 YFSETQ. The CDR3 region is CATLSPTGAGGGELFF. CDR3 in DNA: TGCGCCACCTTGTCCCCTACAGGGGCCGGCGGCGGGGAGCTGTTTTTT.

This clone is a singleton in its sample. The chain uses TRBV4-1 and TRBJ2-3; 11 bases are shared with TRBD1. With 8 bases clipped from V and 4 bases from J, the junction kept 8 bases outside the gene matches. The germline gives CDR1 MGHRA, CDR2 YSYEKL. The CDR3 is made up of 15 amino acids. This CDR3 reads CASGTWDRGADTQYF. CDR3 DNA sequence: TGCGCCAGCGGAACTTGGGACAGGGGGGCAGATACGCAGTATTTT.

The rearrangement links TRBV12-2 to TRBJ2-7; the table names TRBD1, a call not compared with the DNA. TRBV12-2 is tagged as a pseudogene. This CDR3 region has 14 residues. The CDR3 DNA follows: TGTGCAAGTCCCGAACAGGGGGAGGTCTACGAGCAGTACTTC. It yields the protein CASPEQGEVYEQYF.

The chain is built from TRBV28 and TRBJ1-5; D call uncertain. Germline CDR1 is MDHEN and CDR2 is SYDVKM. The length of the CDR3 is 15 residues. V shed 3 bases and J shed 2 bases, with 11 bases lying between them. Written as DNA, the CDR3 is TGTGCCAGCAGTTTCCTGGAGGCCGGCAATCAGCCCCAGCATTTT. Its protein is CASSFLEAGNQPQHF. Variable domain in full (rest from reference TRBV28 and TRBJ1-5): DVKVTQSSRYLVKRTGEKVFLECVQDMDHENMFWYRQDPGLGLRLIYFSYDVKMKEKGDIPEGYSVSREKKERFSLILESASTNQTSMYLCASSFLEAGNQPQHFGDGTRLSIL.

The chain combines TRBV5-1 with TRBJ2-5; TRBD2 agrees at 15 bases. Germline trimming cut 4 bases from V and 2 bases from J; bases unmatched to any gene: 12. The germline V gene encodes CDR1 SGHRS and CDR2 YFSETQ. The CDR3 has 19 residues. CDR3 sequence reads: CASSPYFGLAGGFQETQYF. CDR3 bases: TGCGCCAGCAGCCCATATTTCGGACTAGCGGGAGGGTTTCAAGAGACCCAGTACTTC.

The gene calls are TRBV28 and TRBJ1-4; TRBD1 might be the D (5 bases). Germline CDR1 and CDR2: MDHEN and SYDVKM. V lost 5 bases to trimming and J lost 8 bases, with 21 bases between them. The CDR3 is made up of 16 amino acids. The CDR3, as DNA: TGTGCCAGCAGTCCCCAGGGCACCTTACCTAGGGAAAAACTGTTTTTT. Protein sequence: CASSPQGTLPREKLFF.

The J gene is TRBJ2-7, the V gene TRBV6-1; 8 nucleotides line up with TRBD2. V gave up 11 bases and J gave up 2 bases; unmatched junction bases: 14. Germline CDR1 reads MNHNS; CDR2 reads SASEGT. This CDR3 spans 15 amino acids. DNA for the CDR3: TGTGCCTCGACTTATCCTAGCGGGCGAGCCTACGAGCAGTACTTC. This encodes CASTYPSGRAYEQYF.

J is TRBJ1-5 and V is TRBV28; D is unclear. Trimming shortened V by 5 bases and J by 7 bases, and 15 bases separated the two germline ends. This CDR3 comprises 14 residues. In germline, CDR1 is MDHEN, CDR2 SYDVKM. The CDR3 region has the DNA TGTGCCAGCAGTGCCGCCTTACCCCCCCAGCCCCAGCATTTT. Its translation is CASSAALPPQPQHF.

The J gene is TRBJ1-5, the V gene TRBV18; 12 bases are a match to TRBD1. V lost 3 bases and J lost 6; bases outside the gene matches: 3. Looked up from germline, CDR1 is KGHSH and CDR2 is LQKENI. This CDR3 has 15 amino acids. The CDR3 protein is CASSPGQGAVQPQHF. CDR3 nucleotides: TGTGCCAGCTCACCGGGACAGGGGGCCGTTCAGCCCCAGCATTTT.

The chain joins TRBV7-2 to TRBJ2-2, with TRBD2 matching over 10 bases. Germline lookup yields CDR1 SGHTA and CDR2 FQGNSA. V was clipped by 5 bases and J by 5 bases; unmatched bases: 5. CDR3 size: 15 residues. The CDR3, as DNA: TGTGCCAGCAGCCCTCTAGCGGGAGTTACCGGGGAGCTGTTTTTT. Its translation: CASSPLAGVTGELFF.

The V and J genes are TRBV2 and TRBJ2-7; unclear D gene. Germline V gene sequence: CDR1 SNHLY, CDR2 FYNNEI. V was cut by 6 bases and J by 0 bases, with 9 bases left in between. This CDR3 region has 13 residues. CDR3 region: CASSPETSYEQYF. CDR3 DNA: TGTGCCAGCAGCCCGGAGACCTCCTACGAGCAGTACTTC.

This rearrangement joins TRBV2 to TRBJ2-3; D may be TRBD2 (6 bases). CDR3 length: 16 amino acids. The V end was cut by 5 bases, the J end by 2 bases, with 17 bases between. Germline lookup yields CDR1 SNHLY and CDR2 FYNNEI. The CDR3 sequence: CASSQGGRTYTDTQYF. The CDR3 nucleotides are TGTGCCAGCAGTCAAGGTGGGAGGACCTACACAGATACGCAGTATTTT.

This chain uses TRBV7-2 with TRBJ2-5; tentatively, D is TRBD1 (6 bases). The CDR3 totals 13 residues. Germline CDR1 and CDR2: SGHTA and FQGNSA. Trimming stripped 3 bases from V and 5 bases from J, with 10 bases between. The CDR3 region is CASSFRGAETQYF. The CDR3 nucleotides read TGTGCCAGCAGCTTCAGGGGTGCCGAGACCCAGTACTTC.

With regard to this clone: The junction and the germline gene differ at one end; a read error may be behind it. V usage is TRBV10-3 and J usage is TRBJ2-3; D is unclear. This CDR3 has 14 amino acids. The V gene's germline CDR1 is ENHRY and CDR2 SYGVKD. CDR3 protein: CAISEPLSTVTQYF. CDR3 in DNA: TGTGCCATCAGTGAGCCGTTGAGCACAGTTACGCAGTATTTT.

The CDR3 protein is CASSLDLAGGTDTQYF. CDR3 DNA: TGTGCCAGCAGTTTGGACCTAGCGGGAGGGACAGATACGCAGTATTTT. This rearrangement joins TRBV2 to TRBJ2-3, with TRBD2 matching 12 bases. V shed 5 bases and J 3 bases; nucleotides not matched to a gene: 6. This CDR3 region has 16 residues. The germline gives CDR1 SNHLY, CDR2 FYNNEI.

The rearrangement uses TRBV11-2 and TRBJ2-2; D remains unclear. CDR3 length: 14 amino acids. Trimming took off 5 bases at V and 4 bases at J, with 11 bases between the two ends. Germline CDR1 reads SGHAT; CDR2 reads FQNNGV. CDR3 in DNA: TGTGCCAGCAGCCCGACCTCAGGCACCGGGGAGCTGTTTTTT. As protein: CASSPTSGTGELFF.

The chain recombines TRBV7-2 with TRBJ2-7; D is unresolved. Trimming cost V 5 bases and J 4 bases, with 12 bases left between them. The CDR3 is 13 residues long. Germline CDR1 SGHTA, CDR2 FQGNSA. The CDR3 sequence is CASSVSLTYEQYF. In DNA form, the CDR3 reads TGTGCCAGCAGCGTCTCACTGACTTACGAGCAGTACTTC.

The V call is TRBV5-1, the J call TRBJ2-7; 7 bases map to TRBD1. The V gene's germline CDR1 is SGHRS and CDR2 YFSETQ. V shed 3 bases and J 7 bases; nucleotides not matched to a gene: 16. CDR3 length: 16 residues. The CDR3 DNA sequence: TGCGCCAGCAGCTCCCTGGTGGGGACAGACCCTACGGAGCAGTACTTC. Translation: CASSSLVGTDPTEQYF. The full variable domain, completed using reference TRBV5-1 and TRBJ2-7, is KAGVTQTPRYLIKTRGQQVTLSCSPISGHRSVSWYQQTPGQGLQFLFEYFSETQRNKGNFPGRFSGRQFSNSRSEMNVSTLELGDSALYLCASSSLVGTDPTEQYFGPGTRLTVT.

This chain uses TRBV9 with TRBJ2-3; maybe TRBD1 (5 bases). This CDR3 contains 14 residues. CDR1 is SGDLS and CDR2 is YYNGEE in the germline V gene. The V and J ends lost 0 bases and 3 bases respectively, with 8 bases between them. In nucleotides, the CDR3 is TGTGCCAGCAGCGTAGGAGGACAAACAGATACGCAGTATTTT. Its translation is CASSVGGQTDTQYF.

As regards this clone: Sequence at one end of the junction differs from germline and may be a read error. The chain is built from TRBV9 and TRBJ1-4; D not certain. Germline CDR1 is SGDLS and CDR2 is YYNGEE. The CDR3 sequence is 14 residues long. The CDR3 here is CASSVDWANEKLFF. CDR3 DNA: TGTGCCAGCAGCGTAGATTGGGCTAATGAAAAGCTGTTTTTT.

V usage is TRBV6-6 and J usage is TRBJ2-1; weak D call: TRBD1 (6 bases). The germline V gene encodes CDR1 MNHNY and CDR2 SVGAGI (reference sequence). The CDR3 consists of 14 residues. The CDR3 bases are TGTGCTTCATACAGGGTTGGATTGACCAATGAGCAGTTCTTC. It translates to CASYRVGLTNEQFF.